The rows below give T cell receptor beta chains drawn from one sample of a study of blood T cell repertoires in COVID-19. TCRdb's table, derived via immunoSEQ multiplex PCR, lists solely in-frame clones and lacks some. The table includes under 200,000 clones, 88% detected once. The material sequenced was peripheral blood. The receptors were sampled from a man in his sixties with acute or convalescent COVID-19. Both conserved end residues are trimmed from each CDR3. Fields, in order: V gene, J gene, CDR3 protein.

V gene: TRBV7-3
J gene: TRBJ2-2
CDR3 protein: ASSPGQWNTGELF

V gene: TRBV6-2/TRBV6-3
J gene: TRBJ2-3
CDR3 protein: ASSSSGRSDTQY

V gene: TRBV27
J gene: TRBJ1-2
CDR3 protein: ASSLSRGLVGYT

V gene: TRBV5-4
J gene: TRBJ1-6
CDR3 protein: ASSGQLYNSPLH

V gene: TRBV7-2
J gene: TRBJ2-3
CDR3 protein: ASSKPGLAGGTDTQY

V gene: TRBV5-1
J gene: TRBJ1-1
CDR3 protein: ASSHDRATPEAF

V gene: TRBV2
J gene: TRBJ1-2
CDR3 protein: ASRGQGVNYGYT

V gene: TRBV30
J gene: TRBJ1-3
CDR3 protein: AWSRRTGFSGNTIY

V gene: TRBV2
J gene: TRBJ1-1
CDR3 protein: ASILNTEAF

V gene: TRBV28
J gene: TRBJ2-1
CDR3 protein: ASSSPLRDSGFDEQF

V gene: TRBV12-5
J gene: TRBJ2-7
CDR3 protein: ASGLRDSEQY

V gene: TRBV28
J gene: TRBJ2-5
CDR3 protein: ASSKTGGQETQY

V gene: TRBV4-2
J gene: TRBJ1-1
CDR3 protein: ASSTRQQAVAF

V gene: TRBV18
J gene: TRBJ2-6
CDR3 protein: ASSPIIRDKVSGANVLT

V gene: TRBV5-1
J gene: TRBJ2-7
CDR3 protein: ASSLEWENEQY

V gene: TRBV3-1/TRBV3-2
J gene: TRBJ1-1
CDR3 protein: ASSQGHRQNEAF

V gene: TRBV6-5
J gene: TRBJ2-5
CDR3 protein: ASRPDRWETQY

V gene: TRBV5-6
J gene: TRBJ1-1
CDR3 protein: ASSFEAPGGNTEAF

V gene: TRBV18
J gene: TRBJ2-1
CDR3 protein: ASSPAGQGAPF

V gene: TRBV19
J gene: TRBJ1-5
CDR3 protein: ASTTRPRNRGQPQH

V gene: TRBV21-1
J gene: TRBJ2-7
CDR3 protein: ASSKGSSSTYEQY

V gene: TRBV6-2/TRBV6-3
J gene: TRBJ1-1
CDR3 protein: ASSYETEAF

V gene: TRBV5-6
J gene: TRBJ1-6
CDR3 protein: ASSQGGQNYNSPLH

V gene: TRBV5-1
J gene: TRBJ2-3
CDR3 protein: ATSGTSGTDTQY

V gene: TRBV5-1
J gene: TRBJ1-1
CDR3 protein: ASSLDRNTEAF

V gene: TRBV4-1
J gene: TRBJ2-1
CDR3 protein: ASSQEASWASNEQF

V gene: TRBV6-5
J gene: TRBJ2-1
CDR3 protein: ASSYVAGVTNEQF

V gene: TRBV7-9
J gene: TRBJ2-3
CDR3 protein: AGSPGTSGSSTDTQY